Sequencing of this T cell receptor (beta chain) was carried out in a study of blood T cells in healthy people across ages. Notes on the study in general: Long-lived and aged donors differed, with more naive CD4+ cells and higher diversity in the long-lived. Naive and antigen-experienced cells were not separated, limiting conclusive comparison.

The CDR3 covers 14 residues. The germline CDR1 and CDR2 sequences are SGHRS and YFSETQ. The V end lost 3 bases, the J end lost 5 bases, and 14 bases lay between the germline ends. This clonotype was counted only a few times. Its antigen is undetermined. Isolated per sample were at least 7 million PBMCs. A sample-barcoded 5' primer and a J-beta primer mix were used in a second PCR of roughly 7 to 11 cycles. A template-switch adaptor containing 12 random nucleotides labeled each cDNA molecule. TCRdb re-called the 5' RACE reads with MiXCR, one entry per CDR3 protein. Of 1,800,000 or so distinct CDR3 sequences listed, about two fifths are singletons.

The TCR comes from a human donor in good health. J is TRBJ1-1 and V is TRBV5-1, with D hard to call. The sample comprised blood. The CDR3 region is CASSYLQGRTEAFF. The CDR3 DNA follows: TGCGCCAGCAGCTACCTACAAGGAAGGACTGAAGCTTTCTTT. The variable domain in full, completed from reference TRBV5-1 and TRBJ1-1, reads KAGVTQTPRYLIKTRGQQVTLSCSPISGHRSVSWYQQTPGQGLQFLFEYFSETQRNKGNFPGRFSGRQFSNSRSEMNVSTLELGDSALYLCASSYLQGRTEAFFGQGTRLTVV.